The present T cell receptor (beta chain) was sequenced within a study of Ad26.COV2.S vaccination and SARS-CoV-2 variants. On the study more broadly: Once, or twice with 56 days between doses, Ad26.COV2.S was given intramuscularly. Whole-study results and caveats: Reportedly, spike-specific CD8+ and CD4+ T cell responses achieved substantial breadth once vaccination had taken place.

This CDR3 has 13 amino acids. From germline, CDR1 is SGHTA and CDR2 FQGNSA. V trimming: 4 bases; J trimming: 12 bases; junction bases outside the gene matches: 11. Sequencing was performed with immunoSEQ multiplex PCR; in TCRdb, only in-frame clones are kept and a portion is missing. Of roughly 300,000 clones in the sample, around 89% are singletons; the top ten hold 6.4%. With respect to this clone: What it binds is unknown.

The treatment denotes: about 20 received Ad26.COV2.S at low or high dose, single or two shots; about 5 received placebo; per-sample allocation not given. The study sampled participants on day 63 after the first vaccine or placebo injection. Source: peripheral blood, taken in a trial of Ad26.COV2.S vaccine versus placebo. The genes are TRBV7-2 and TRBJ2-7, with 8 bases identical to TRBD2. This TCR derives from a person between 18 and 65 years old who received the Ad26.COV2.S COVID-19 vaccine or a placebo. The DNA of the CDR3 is TGTGCCAGCAGCTCCTCCGGGACTAGGGGTGTGTACTTC. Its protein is CASSSSGTRGVYF.